This note documents a single T cell receptor (beta chain) sequence. Its antigen is still unknown. Using immunoSEQ multiplex PCR, the repertoire was profiled, and TCRdb retains in-frame clones only, with some absent. The sample includes about 74,000 clones, around 93% of them seen just once. This sample was included in a study of T cell responses to AZD1222 COVID-19 vaccine. Study-level results: Donor demographics were predominantly white British with a female majority; clonal diversity may be underestimated. Mapped onto spike, vaccine-associated CD4 TCRs spanned it and were dominant at 160-218 and 743-854. Repertoires were obtained solely post-peak T cell response.

The length of the CDR3 is 15 residues. V was trimmed by 0 bases and J by 0 bases, leaving 9 bases between them. Germline V CDR1 and CDR2: MNHEY, SVGAGI. The TCR originated in an adult who received the AZD1222 COVID-19 vaccine. The sequencing here drew on peripheral blood, taken 28 days after the second AZD1222 dose. The chain recombines TRBV6-5 with TRBJ2-7; a possible D gene is TRBD1 (5 bases). As DNA, the CDR3 is TGTGCCAGCAGTTACTCGACAGCCCACTCCTACGAGCAGTACTTC. Translated: CASSYSTAHSYEQYF.